Below are 22 T cell receptor beta chains sequenced from a single sample in a study of liver allograft versus peripheral blood T cells. Study context: Transplanted-liver T cell receptor repertoires were compared with recipients' peripheral blood repertoires.

One entry per CDR3 protein, called by TCRdb with MiXCR from the reads. Of about 8,000 distinct CDR3 sequences listed, approximately 17% are singletons. Every receptor here comes from a human patient who had a liver transplant. Some T cells may be supplied by the graft donor.

In this sample, this clonotype is medium-sized. The chain links TRBV6-2 or TRBV6-3 to TRBJ1-6, with a weak D call TRBD1 (5 bases). The CDR3 sequence is 14 residues long. V lost 7 bases to trimming and J lost 9 bases, with 16 bases between them. Germline V gene lookup returns CDR1 MNHEY and CDR2 SVGEGT. The CDR3 nucleotides are TGTGCCAGCACATCGCAGGGTGTCGGTTCACCCCTCCACTTT. It specifies CASTSQGVGSPLHF.

This clonotype was seen repeatedly, ten times or more. The gene calls are TRBV29-1 and TRBJ2-7; 12 nucleotides agree with TRBD1. The V segment lost 2 bases and the J segment 6 bases; nucleotides outside the gene matches: 2. CDR1 SQVTM and CDR2 ANQGSEA come from the germline V gene. The CDR3 extends over 13 amino acids. In DNA, the CDR3 is TGCAGCGTTGAAAGGGACAGGGGGCCCGAGCAGTACTTC. Amino acid sequence: CSVERDRGPEQYF.

The chain employs TRBV12-5 and TRBJ2-3; no clear D gene. The V end was cut by 8 bases, the J end by 1 base, with 10 bases between. The CDR3 is made up of 13 amino acids. Germline CDR1 reads LGHNT; CDR2 reads FRNRAP. CDR3 bases: TGTGCTAGTCGACGGAGTGGCACAGATACGCAGTATTTT. It encodes CASRRSGTDTQYF.

CDR3 coding DNA: TGTGCCAGCAGTTCCAATACAGGGGGCTGGGAGCCCCAGCATTTT. This translates into CASSSNTGGWEPQHF. The chain links TRBV12-3 or TRBV12-4 to TRBJ1-5, with 9 bases aligning to TRBD1. V trimming: 4 bases; J trimming: 8 bases; junction bases outside the gene matches: 9. CDR3 size: 15 residues.

The J gene is TRBJ1-2, the V gene TRBV28, with D possibly matching TRBD1 (6 bases). This CDR3 comprises 12 residues. Germline CDR1 reads MDHEN; CDR2 reads SYDVKM. Trimming cost V 7 bases and J 8 bases, with 14 bases left between them. CDR3 in amino acids: CASKPGARGYTF. CDR3 bases: TGTGCCAGCAAGCCGGGGGCTAGGGGCTACACCTTC.

By share, this clonotype counts as medium-sized. V is TRBV15 and J is TRBJ1-6; tentative D call: TRBD1 (5 bases). Germline V lookup: CDR1 LNHNV, CDR2 YYDKDF (reference sequence). The CDR3 length is 14 residues. V was pared by 3 bases and J by 6 bases, with 9 bases between. The CDR3 DNA reads TGTGCCACCAGCAGCCAGACAGTTAATTCACCCCTCCACTTT. This encodes CATSSQTVNSPLHF.

This clonotype was counted between two and nine times. The rearrangement links TRBV14 to TRBJ1-5; D not resolved. Trimming removed 6 bases at V and 4 bases at J, with 10 bases between. The CDR3 consists of 13 residues. Germline V lookup: CDR1 SGHDN, CDR2 FVKESK. CDR3 DNA sequence: TGTGCCAGCAGTTACGAGGGTAATCAGCCCCAGCATTTT. It translates to CASSYEGNQPQHF.

The sample holds a few counts of this clonotype. The chain has TRBV19 and TRBJ1-2, with D unclear. Germline V CDR1 and CDR2: LNHDA, SQIVND (reference sequence). V lost 7 bases to trimming and J lost 1 base, with 7 bases between them. This CDR3 is 12 amino acids long. The CDR3 reads CASKDGNYGYTF. The CDR3 nucleotides read TGTGCCAGTAAAGACGGTAACTATGGCTACACCTTC.

Here the CDR3 reads CASILRGLALHEQYF. DNA of the CDR3: TGTGCCAGCATCCTAAGGGGCTTAGCACTCCACGAGCAGTACTTC. V is TRBV28 and J is TRBJ2-7, with TRBD1 as a possible D gene (5 bases). The V end was cut by 7 bases, the J end by 5 bases, with 21 bases between. The CDR3 spans 15 residues. Germline CDR1 and CDR2: MDHEN and SYDVKM. Full variable domain (remainder filled in from reference TRBV28 and TRBJ2-7): DVKVTQSSRYLVKRTGEKVFLECVQDMDHENMFWYRQDPGLGLRLIYFSYDVKMKEKGDIPEGYSVSREKKERFSLILESASTNQTSMYLCASILRGLALHEQYFGPGTRLTVT.

By share, this clonotype counts as medium-sized. CDR3 nucleotide sequence: TGTGCCAGCAGTGGAATCGGGACCACCGGGGAGCTGTTTTTT. Translated: CASSGIGTTGELFF. V gene TRBV6-1 combines with J gene TRBJ2-2, with D perhaps assigned TRBD1 or TRBD2 (5 bases each). This CDR3 is built from 14 residues. Germline-derived CDR1 and CDR2 are MNHNS and SASEGT. The V end lost 4 bases, the J end lost 4 bases, and 10 bases lay between the germline ends.

This sequence joins TRBV30 and TRBJ2-2; a weak D match, TRBD2 (6 bases). This CDR3 region has 17 residues. With 0 bases removed from V and 4 bases from J, the gap between germline ends came to 18 bases. CDR1 is GTSNPN, CDR2 SVGIG, per germline (reference sequence). CDR3: CAWSVSRGNLFTGELFF. CDR3 bases: TGTGCCTGGAGTGTAAGCCGGGGGAATTTATTCACCGGGGAGCTGTTTTTT. Combining the CDR3 with reference TRBV30 and TRBJ2-2 gives the whole variable domain SQTIHQWPATLVQPVGSPLSLECTVEGTSNPNLYWYRQAAGRGLQLLFYSVGIGQISSEVPQNLSASRPQDRQFILSSKKLLLSDSGFYLCAWSVSRGNLFTGELFFGEGSRLTVL.

This clonotype was found many times. V is TRBV19 and J is TRBJ2-7; perhaps TRBD2 as D (5 bases). This CDR3 has 16 residues. The V end lost 5 bases, the J end lost 0 bases, and 17 bases lay between the germline ends. Per the germline V gene, CDR1 is LNHDA and CDR2 is SQIVND (reference sequence). CDR3: CASSSTRTGSSYEQYF. CDR3 coding DNA: TGTGCCAGTAGTTCAACCAGGACGGGGAGCTCCTACGAGCAGTACTTC.

This clonotype turned up a few times. The rearrangement uses TRBV30 and TRBJ2-7; D is possibly TRBD1 (7 bases). This CDR3 region has 13 residues. V shed 0 bases and J shed 3 bases, with 9 bases lying between them. Germline values: CDR1 GTSNPN, CDR2 SVGIG (reference sequence). CDR3 sequence: CAWSVQGGYEQYF. The CDR3 DNA follows: TGTGCCTGGAGTGTCCAGGGGGGCTACGAGCAGTACTTC.

The chain couples TRBV30 to TRBJ1-2, with no clear D. CDR3 size: 14 residues. Germline V gene sequence: CDR1 GTSNPN, CDR2 SVGIG (reference sequence). The V end was cut by 0 bases, the J end by 0 bases, with 8 bases between. CDR3 sequence reads: CAWSVGGTNYGYTF. The CDR3 nucleotides read TGTGCCTGGAGTGTAGGAGGGACTAACTATGGCTACACCTTC.

This clonotype was detected ten times or more. This sequence joins TRBV11-1 and TRBJ2-7; D is possibly TRBD2 (6 bases). This CDR3 comprises 14 residues. Germline assignment: CDR1 SGHAT and CDR2 FQDESV (reference sequence). Trimming pared 3 bases from V and 7 bases from J, leaving 16 bases between. This CDR3 is CASSLGLAIREQYF. DNA for the CDR3: TGTGCCAGCAGCTTGGGCCTAGCGATCAGGGAGCAGTACTTC. Full variable domain (rest looked up from reference TRBV11-1 and TRBJ2-7): EAEVAQSPRYKITEKSQAVAFWCDPISGHATLYWYRQILGQGPELLVQFQDESVVDDSQLPKDRFSAERLKGVDSTLKIQPAELGDSAMYLCASSLGLAIREQYFGPGTRLTVT.

This clonotype was picked up a small number of times. The rearrangement uses TRBV12-3 or TRBV12-4 and TRBJ2-3; weak D call: TRBD2 (5 bases). The CDR3 runs to 12 residues. Between the trimmed V and J ends, which lost 7 bases and 11 bases, there was a span of 16 bases. The CDR3 bases are TGTGCCAGCACCGAGGGTGGGAACTTGCAGTATTTT. Residues: CASTEGGNLQYF.

This clonotype was seen a handful of times. This chain uses TRBV30 with TRBJ1-3, with D uncertain. The V gene lost 0 bases and the J gene lost 0 bases, with 9 bases spanning the gap. CDR3 length: 15 residues. Germline values: CDR1 GTSNPN, CDR2 SVGIG (reference sequence). In DNA form, the CDR3 reads TGTGCCTGGAGTGTAGCCGGGAGCTCTGGAAACACCATATATTTT. Its translation is CAWSVAGSSGNTIYF.

Regarding this clonotype: A much larger clone lies a single base off, so this may be a read error. The chain couples TRBV12-3 or TRBV12-4 to TRBJ1-1, with TRBD1 identical over 7 bases. This CDR3 contains 16 residues. V shed 5 bases and J 3 bases; nucleotides not matched to a gene: 12. Here the CDR3 reads CASSRATGAADTEAFF. The CDR3 DNA sequence: TGTGCCAGCAGTAGGGCTACAGGGGCCGCGGACACTGAAGCTTTCTTT.

This clonotype appeared a few times. V gene TRBV12-3 or TRBV12-4 combines with J gene TRBJ1-1, with unresolved D. Trimming stripped 2 bases from V and 11 bases from J, with 12 bases between. There are 12 residues in the CDR3. The CDR3 is CASSLSAGGAFF. CDR3 DNA sequence: TGTGCCAGCAGTTTAAGTGCAGGAGGCGCTTTCTTT.

V and J are TRBV20-1 and TRBJ2-7; 8 nucleotides line up with TRBD1. This CDR3 has 15 residues. Per germline, CDR1 DFQATT and CDR2 SNEGSKA (reference sequence). J gave up 2 bases and V 0 bases, and 6 bases lay outside the gene matches. In DNA form, the CDR3 reads TGCAGTGCTAGAGATCCTGGGACAGGCACCTACGAGCAGTACTTC. Amino acid sequence: CSARDPGTGTYEQYF.

This clonotype showed up many times. The chain's CDR3 is CASSLGAGGSGANVLTF. Here the CDR3 DNA reads TGTGCCAGCAGTCTAGGGGCCGGAGGCTCTGGGGCCAACGTCCTGACTTTC. The rearrangement joins TRBV28 to TRBJ2-6; perhaps D is TRBD1 or TRBD2 (5 bases each). V dropped 5 bases and J dropped 0 bases, with 14 bases sitting between them. Germline V gives CDR1 MDHEN, CDR2 SYDVKM. The CDR3 contains 17 residues.

By its share, this clonotype is medium-sized. V usage is TRBV6-1 and J usage is TRBJ1-2; a weak D match, TRBD1 (6 bases). CDR3 length: 15 residues. Germline loops: CDR1 MNHNS, CDR2 SASEGT. The V gene lost 4 bases and the J gene lost 3 bases, with 15 bases spanning the gap. CDR3: CASSGQQGQHYGYTF. The CDR3, as DNA: TGTGCCAGCAGTGGCCAACAGGGACAACACTATGGCTACACCTTC.